Listed below are T cell receptor beta chains from one sample, sequenced in a study of CD8 T cells in ankylosing spondylitis. TCRdb redid the calling of the 5' RACE reads with MiXCR, one entry per CDR3 protein. The sample has 200,000 to 250,000 distinct CDR3 sequences, approximately 20% seen once. The source material was blood, either unsorted or a sorted T cell fraction (not recorded which). The receptor source for this set is a male donor with ankylosing spondylitis. Both conserved end residues are trimmed from each CDR3. Rows may omit the clone size; those that give it use once, few, many or a size class.

>TRBV5-1|TRBJ1-6|13|NA
ASSLNQGLNSPLH
>TRBV27|TRBJ1-2|12|few
ASSLRPLGDGYT
>TRBV27|TRBJ1-4|14|NA
ASSESTRETNEKLF
>TRBV4-1|TRBJ2-7|12|many
ASSLRGGFNEQY
>TRBV7-9|TRBJ2-1|14|few
ASSPGTGYLLNEQF
>TRBV9|TRBJ2-7|12|NA
ASSIEALGSEQY
>TRBV27|TRBJ2-7|12|many
ASSTISGTYEQY
>TRBV14|TRBJ2-7|14|NA
ASSQDWTSGGSEQY
>TRBV10-2|TRBJ2-3|16|few
ASSEAYPGTSRTDTQY
>TRBV4-1|TRBJ2-3|13|few
ASSQEAGRTDTQY
>TRBV7-8|TRBJ2-5|16|few
ASSLGTGLADLQETQY
>TRBV5-1|TRBJ1-1|13|NA
ASSFTGAPPTEAF
>TRBV7-9|TRBJ2-1|14|few
ASSFSGPSSYNEQF
>TRBV29-1|TRBJ2-1|11|few
SVSWTGLNEQF
>TRBV6-5|TRBJ2-3|14|few
ASSSSPGLGTDTQY
>TRBV6-1|TRBJ1-5|13|NA
ASSEAGGMGQPQH
>TRBV20-1|TRBJ2-5|14|NA
SARGGLAGGQETQY
>TRBV27|TRBJ2-1|11|NA
ASSSLTLNRQF
>TRBV12-3/TRBV12-4|TRBJ2-7|12|few
ASSHYGTIYEQY
>TRBV5-6|TRBJ2-1|16|NA
ASSLLGTSGGEYNEQF
>TRBV4-1|TRBJ1-3|15|few
ASSQEGQGLTGNTIY
>TRBV7-9|TRBJ1-2|10|few
ASSLDSDGYT
>TRBV29-1|TRBJ2-3|13|few
SAELLAGNTDTQY
>TRBV12-3/TRBV12-4|TRBJ1-1|12|many
ASSYNGLATEAF
>TRBV12-3/TRBV12-4|TRBJ2-7|12|few
ASSLDDRPYEQY
>TRBV3-1|TRBJ2-5|13|few
ASSQDPRDWETQY
>TRBV12-3/TRBV12-4|TRBJ2-7|12|few
ASSLEPGLWEQY
>TRBV29-1|TRBJ2-2|12|many
SVEPSPGTGELF
>TRBV29-1|TRBJ2-7|11|few
SVRLAADYEQY
>TRBV29-1|TRBJ2-7|11|few
SVEDGAVYEQY
>TRBV20-1|TRBJ2-7|12|few
SASVLAGESEQY
>TRBV10-2|TRBJ2-7|11|once
ASGAGEPYEQY
>TRBV7-6|TRBJ2-1|14|few
ASSPGTSGTYNEQF
>TRBV5-1|TRBJ2-3|13|few
ASSLVAEGADTQY
>TRBV7-2|TRBJ1-6|11|NA
ASSLGENSPLH
>TRBV15|TRBJ1-5|13|NA
ATSRDLGAGQPQH